The rows below give T cell receptor beta chains drawn from one sample of a study of memory CD4+ T cells and cytomegalovirus serostatus. The repertoire was sequenced with immunoSEQ multiplex PCR; TCRdb's copy has only in-frame clones and lacks some. The sample lists under 55,000 clones, around 80% occurring once. The sequenced sample was memory CD4+ T cells from blood. The receptors stem from an adult in good health and CMV-seropositive. Both conserved end residues are part of each CDR3. Fields, in order: clone size, J gene, D gene, V gene, CDR3 length, CDR3 DNA, CDR3 protein. D genes are given only for firm matches. Rows give clone size only sometimes, using once, few, many, or a class for an expanded clone.

abundance: once
j_gene: TRBJ1-2
d_gene: -
v_gene: TRBV18
len: 14
CDR3nt: TGTGCCAGCTCACCTCAGGAATCGGGGAGCGGCTACACCTTC
CDR3aa: CASSPQESGSGYTF

abundance: -
j_gene: TRBJ2-3
d_gene: -
v_gene: TRBV19
len: 15
CDR3nt: TGTGCCAGTAGTATTGGGCAGCTCCAAACAGATACGCAGTATTTT
CDR3aa: CASSIGQLQTDTQYF

abundance: -
j_gene: TRBJ2-1
d_gene: -
v_gene: TRBV28
len: 15
CDR3nt: TGTGCCAGCAGCACCCGGGACCGTGCGGGCGATGAGCAGTTCTTC
CDR3aa: CASSTRDRAGDEQFF

abundance: -
j_gene: TRBJ1-4
d_gene: TRBD1
v_gene: TRBV7-2
len: 14
CDR3nt: TGTGCCAGCACCCCCGGGACAGGGACTGAAAAACTGTTTTTT
CDR3aa: CASTPGTGTEKLFF

abundance: -
j_gene: TRBJ1-1
d_gene: -
v_gene: TRBV6-5
len: 14
CDR3nt: TGTGCCAGCCGCTCATATCAGGGTATTACTGAAGCTTTCTTT
CDR3aa: CASRSYQGITEAFF

abundance: -
j_gene: TRBJ1-6
d_gene: TRBD1
v_gene: TRBV18
len: 17
CDR3nt: TGTGCCAGCTCACCACCCACCCTAGGACAGGGCCGTTCACCCCTCCACTTT
CDR3aa: CASSPPTLGQGRSPLHF

abundance: -
j_gene: TRBJ2-7
d_gene: -
v_gene: TRBV7-2
len: 14
CDR3nt: TGTGCCAGCAGCCTACACAGGGCCCAGGGCGAGCAGTACTTC
CDR3aa: CASSLHRAQGEQYF

abundance: -
j_gene: TRBJ2-1
d_gene: TRBD1
v_gene: TRBV2
len: 16
CDR3nt: TGTGCCAGCAGACCACCGGGACAGGGGGCCAGGAATGAGCAGTTCTTC
CDR3aa: CASRPPGQGARNEQFF

abundance: -
j_gene: TRBJ1-1
d_gene: -
v_gene: TRBV7-9
len: 17
CDR3nt: TGTGCCAGCAGCTTACCGGGCAGGTTCAAATTGAACACTGAAGCTTTCTTT
CDR3aa: CASSLPGRFKLNTEAFF

abundance: -
j_gene: TRBJ1-5
d_gene: -
v_gene: TRBV19
len: 14
CDR3nt: TGTGCCAGTAGACTTCATTATAGCAATCAGCCCCAGCATTTT
CDR3aa: CASRLHYSNQPQHF

abundance: -
j_gene: TRBJ2-1
d_gene: TRBD2
v_gene: TRBV7-2
len: 17
CDR3nt: TGTGCCAGCAGCTTAGTTTTAGTAGCGGGGGGTTCCAATGAGCAGTTCTTC
CDR3aa: CASSLVLVAGGSNEQFF

abundance: -
j_gene: TRBJ2-5
d_gene: -
v_gene: TRBV7-3
len: 14
CDR3nt: TGTGCCAGCAGCTCAACCGGGACTTCGGGGACCCAGTACTTC
CDR3aa: CASSSTGTSGTQYF

abundance: -
j_gene: TRBJ1-2
d_gene: TRBD1
v_gene: TRBV28
len: 14
CDR3nt: TGTGCCAGCGCTAGGGGGACAGGGCCCAATGGCTACACCTTC
CDR3aa: CASARGTGPNGYTF

abundance: once
j_gene: TRBJ2-3
d_gene: -
v_gene: TRBV9
len: 14
CDR3nt: TGTGCCAGCAGCGTACGGCAGAGCACAGATACGCAGTATTTT
CDR3aa: CASSVRQSTDTQYF

abundance: few
j_gene: TRBJ2-5
d_gene: -
v_gene: TRBV7-9
len: 14
CDR3nt: TGTGCCAGCAGCTTAGCGGGCAGGGGTGAGACCCAGTACTTC
CDR3aa: CASSLAGRGETQYF

abundance: -
j_gene: TRBJ2-1
d_gene: -
v_gene: TRBV19
len: 15
CDR3nt: TGTGCCAGTAGTTACCAAACCGGGACCTACAATGAGCAGTTCTTC
CDR3aa: CASSYQTGTYNEQFF

abundance: -
j_gene: TRBJ1-2
d_gene: TRBD1
v_gene: TRBV6-5
len: 12
CDR3nt: TGTGCCAGCACCAGACAGGGTATTGGCTACACCTTC
CDR3aa: CASTRQGIGYTF

abundance: -
j_gene: TRBJ2-4
d_gene: -
v_gene: TRBV10-3
len: 15
CDR3nt: TGTGCCATCAGTGAGGGAGGGGGGGCCAAAAACATTCAGTACTTC
CDR3aa: CAISEGGGAKNIQYF

abundance: once
j_gene: TRBJ2-7
d_gene: -
v_gene: TRBV19
len: 15
CDR3nt: TGTGCCAGTAGTCGTATCGACAGTGACTCCTACGAGCAGTACTTC
CDR3aa: CASSRIDSDSYEQYF

abundance: -
j_gene: TRBJ2-7
d_gene: -
v_gene: TRBV2
len: 11
CDR3nt: TGTGCCAGCAGTGAACCCTACGAGCAGTACTTC
CDR3aa: CASSEPYEQYF

abundance: -
j_gene: TRBJ1-1
d_gene: TRBD1
v_gene: TRBV7-2
len: 14
CDR3nt: TGTGCCAGCAGCCGCCGACAGGGGAACACTGAAGCTTTCTTT
CDR3aa: CASSRRQGNTEAFF

abundance: medium-sized
j_gene: TRBJ2-2
d_gene: -
v_gene: TRBV5-1
len: 15
CDR3nt: TGCGCCAGCAGCTTCACAGGGCAGAGCACCGGGGAGCTGTTTTTT
CDR3aa: CASSFTGQSTGELFF

abundance: once
j_gene: TRBJ2-1
d_gene: -
v_gene: TRBV10-2
len: 14
CDR3nt: TGCGCCAGCAGTGTAGCGGAGTCCTACAATGAGCAGTTCTTC
CDR3aa: CASSVAESYNEQFF

abundance: -
j_gene: TRBJ1-6
d_gene: -
v_gene: TRBV7-2
len: 14
CDR3nt: TGTGCCAGCAGCTTCGTCGAATGGAATTCACCCCTCCACTTT
CDR3aa: CASSFVEWNSPLHF

abundance: -
j_gene: TRBJ2-6
d_gene: TRBD2
v_gene: TRBV5-6
len: 18
CDR3nt: TGTGCCAGCAGCGTAACTAGCGGGAGGTCCTCTGGGGCCAACGTCCTGACTTTC
CDR3aa: CASSVTSGRSSGANVLTF

abundance: -
j_gene: TRBJ1-3
d_gene: -
v_gene: TRBV18
len: 14
CDR3nt: TGTGCCAGCTCACCTCAAGTTTCTGGAAACACCATATATTTT
CDR3aa: CASSPQVSGNTIYF

abundance: -
j_gene: TRBJ1-6
d_gene: TRBD1
v_gene: TRBV6-5
len: 14
CDR3nt: TGTGCCAGCAACTCAGGGGGGAAGGGTTCACCCCTCCACTTT
CDR3aa: CASNSGGKGSPLHF

abundance: -
j_gene: TRBJ2-7
d_gene: TRBD2
v_gene: TRBV27
len: 13
CDR3nt: TGTGCCAGCGGACTAGCGGGAGTTCAGGAGCAGTACTTC
CDR3aa: CASGLAGVQEQYF

abundance: -
j_gene: TRBJ2-2
d_gene: TRBD2
v_gene: TRBV5-6
len: 16
CDR3nt: TGTGCCAGCAGCCTACGGACTAGCGGGAGAGCCGGGGAGCTGTTTTTT
CDR3aa: CASSLRTSGRAGELFF

abundance: once
j_gene: TRBJ2-5
d_gene: -
v_gene: TRBV5-4
len: 13
CDR3nt: TGTGCCAGCAGCTATGACAGCCAAGAGACCCAGTACTTC
CDR3aa: CASSYDSQETQYF

abundance: -
j_gene: TRBJ2-1
d_gene: -
v_gene: TRBV11-3
len: 13
CDR3nt: TGTGCCAGCAGCCCTGGAGGGTACAATGAGCAGTTCTTC
CDR3aa: CASSPGGYNEQFF

abundance: once
j_gene: TRBJ1-3
d_gene: -
v_gene: TRBV11-2
len: 13
CDR3nt: TGTGCCAGCAGCTTAGGGCCACAAAACACCATATATTTT
CDR3aa: CASSLGPQNTIYF

abundance: -
j_gene: TRBJ2-3
d_gene: TRBD2
v_gene: TRBV6-6
len: 15
CDR3nt: TGTGCCAGCAGTTACCGCACGGGGGGGCAAGATACGCAGTATTTT
CDR3aa: CASSYRTGGQDTQYF

abundance: -
j_gene: TRBJ2-1
d_gene: -
v_gene: TRBV7-6
len: 16
CDR3nt: TGTGCCAGCAGCCGTCTGGCGGGGGCAGGGGTGTATGAGCAGTTCTTC
CDR3aa: CASSRLAGAGVYEQFF

abundance: once
j_gene: TRBJ2-7
d_gene: TRBD2
v_gene: TRBV28
len: 15
CDR3nt: TGTGCCAGCAGGCTCGGGGGTGGCGGGAGTTACGAGCAGTACTTC
CDR3aa: CASRLGGGGSYEQYF

abundance: few
j_gene: TRBJ1-5
d_gene: -
v_gene: TRBV7-8
len: 17
CDR3nt: TGTGCCAGCAGCTTTTCTTCAGGGATGGGGAGCAATCAGCCCCAGCATTTT
CDR3aa: CASSFSSGMGSNQPQHF

abundance: -
j_gene: TRBJ2-7
d_gene: TRBD1
v_gene: TRBV5-5
len: 13
CDR3nt: TGTGCCAGCAGCTCCCAGACAGGGGGCATGCAGTACTTC
CDR3aa: CASSSQTGGMQYF

abundance: -
j_gene: TRBJ1-6
d_gene: TRBD1
v_gene: TRBV18
len: 20
CDR3nt: TGTGCCAGCTCACCACTGAAAGGGGGCGGAAAGAAGTCCTATAATTCACCCCTCCACTTT
CDR3aa: CASSPLKGGGKKSYNSPLHF

abundance: -
j_gene: TRBJ1-1
d_gene: -
v_gene: TRBV7-3
len: 14
CDR3nt: TGTGCCAGCAGTCCAGGACAGTCGAACACTGAAGCTTTCTTT
CDR3aa: CASSPGQSNTEAFF

abundance: -
j_gene: TRBJ1-2
d_gene: -
v_gene: TRBV6-1
len: 13
CDR3nt: TGTGCCAGCACCCCATGGGGAGTCCAGGGCTACACCTTC
CDR3aa: CASTPWGVQGYTF

abundance: -
j_gene: TRBJ1-2
d_gene: TRBD1
v_gene: TRBV29-1
len: 17
CDR3nt: TGCAGCGTTGAAGATCGTACAGGGGGGCTAGCTAACTATGGCTACACCTTC
CDR3aa: CSVEDRTGGLANYGYTF